The next 3 T cell receptor beta chains were all read from a single sample in a study of T cells after yellow fever vaccination. MiXCR was run by TCRdb on the 5' RACE reads, yielding one entry per CDR3 protein. The table records about 510,000 distinct CDR3 sequences, just over 20% of them present only once. Sequenced here: PBMCs, sampled around 3 weeks after the first yellow fever vaccination. These TCRs come from a man in his late teens or twenties who received the YFV17D yellow fever vaccine.

As concerns this clonotype: This clone may be a read error of a much larger clone one base away. This rearrangement joins TRBV28 to TRBJ1-1; no firm D call. Germline V gives CDR1 MDHEN, CDR2 SYDVKM. V was cut by 2 bases and J by 3 bases, with 4 bases left in between. The CDR3 length is 12 residues. CDR3 sequence: CASSLQYTEAFF. For the CDR3, the DNA is TGTGCCAGCAGTTTACAGTACACTGAAGCTTTCTTT.

This clonotype was seen more than once but under ten times. V and J are TRBV13 and TRBJ2-7; the D is unclear. The V gene's germline CDR1 is PRHDT and CDR2 FYEKMQ (reference sequence). Trimming removed 2 bases from V and 5 bases from J, with 10 bases in between. CDR3 length equals 13 residues. CDR3 sequence reads: CASSLSLLHEQYV. CDR3 coding DNA: TGTGCCAGCAGCTTAAGTCTTCTTCACGAGCAGTACGTC.

In this sample, this clonotype turned up many times. V is TRBV12-3 or TRBV12-4 and J is TRBJ2-3; no firm D call. The CDR3 spans 11 residues. The V gene lost 6 bases and the J gene lost 3 bases, with 4 bases spanning the gap. CDR3 protein: CASSVTDTQYF. The DNA of the CDR3 is TGTGCCAGCAGCGTAACAGATACGCAGTATTTT.